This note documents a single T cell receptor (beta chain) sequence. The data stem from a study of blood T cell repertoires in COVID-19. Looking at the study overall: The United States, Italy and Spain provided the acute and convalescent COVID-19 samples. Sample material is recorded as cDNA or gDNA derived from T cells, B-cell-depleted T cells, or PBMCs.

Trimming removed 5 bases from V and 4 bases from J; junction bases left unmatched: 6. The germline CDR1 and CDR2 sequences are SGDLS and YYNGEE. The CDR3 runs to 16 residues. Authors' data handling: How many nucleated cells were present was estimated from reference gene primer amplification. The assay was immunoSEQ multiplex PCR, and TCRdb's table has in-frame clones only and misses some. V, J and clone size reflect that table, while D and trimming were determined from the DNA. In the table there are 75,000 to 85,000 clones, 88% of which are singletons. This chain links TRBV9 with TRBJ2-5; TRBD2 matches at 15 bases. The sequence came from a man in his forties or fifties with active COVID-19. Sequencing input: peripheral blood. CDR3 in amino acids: CASSRTSGGAGETQYF. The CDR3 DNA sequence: TGTGCCAGCAGTCGGACTAGCGGGGGGGCCGGAGAGACCCAGTACTTC.